The sequence of this T cell receptor (beta chain) was determined in a study of technical replicates of blood from a few donors. Germline V lookup: CDR1 KGHSH, CDR2 LQKENI. This CDR3 spans 16 amino acids. The ends were cut back, 5 bases at V and 5 bases at J, with 20 bases in the middle. This clone was seen just once. Generated by immunoSEQ multiplex PCR, the TCRdb table keeps only in-frame clones and is missing some. The sample lists about 61,000 clones; almost 97% were seen once. This TCR was sampled from a human donor in good health. The V call is TRBV18, the J call TRBJ2-3, with D perhaps matching TRBD1 (6 bases). Input material: T cells isolated from PBMCs. The DNA of the CDR3 is TGTGCCAGCTCATCGAACAGGGTTCGACTTATAGATACGCAGTATTTT. Translation gives CASSSNRVRLIDTQYF.